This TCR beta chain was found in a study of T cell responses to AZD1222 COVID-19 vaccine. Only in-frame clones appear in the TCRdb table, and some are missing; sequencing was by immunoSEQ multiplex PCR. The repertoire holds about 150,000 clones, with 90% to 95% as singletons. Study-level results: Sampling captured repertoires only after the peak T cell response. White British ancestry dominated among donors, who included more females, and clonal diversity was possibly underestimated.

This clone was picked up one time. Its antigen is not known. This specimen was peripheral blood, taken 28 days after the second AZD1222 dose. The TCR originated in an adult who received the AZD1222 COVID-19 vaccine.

Here the CDR3 reads CASRWTADNSPLHF. The CDR3 DNA sequence: TGTGCCAGCAGGTGGACAGCCGATAATTCACCCCTCCACTTT. The chain combines TRBV6-5 with TRBJ1-6; TRBD1 might be the D (6 bases). Germline V CDR1 and CDR2: MNHEY, SVGAGI. Trimming removed 6 bases at V and 5 bases at J, with 11 bases between. The CDR3 contains 14 residues.